Sequencing of this TCR beta chain was carried out in a study of HIV-infected children after antiretroviral therapy interruption. On the study more broadly: Interruption-arm samples span weeks 0, 12, interruption end (24 or 48), and about 3 years post-study.

At least ten counts were recorded for this clonotype. V lost 8 bases to trimming and J lost 0 bases, with 10 bases between them. Per germline, CDR1 LGHNT and CDR2 FRNRAP. This CDR3 contains 14 residues. Sample treatment: PENTA 11 planned treatment interruption arm or continuous ART arm. The TCR library was built from RNA with a 3' RACE protocol and unique molecular identifiers. TCRdb re-analysed the 3' RACE reads in MiXCR, keeping a single row per CDR3 protein. This table holds approximately 96,000 distinct CDR3 sequences, around 6.9% found once. The chain combines TRBV12-5 with TRBJ2-2, with D perhaps TRBD2 (6 bases). The receptor was derived from a pool of human donors with HIV. Here the sequenced sample was CD45RA+ CD4+ T cells from PBMCs, pooled from several time points, taken from a donor given antiretroviral therapy, either interrupted or continuous. Subset here: naive CD4+ CD45RA+ CD45RO- T cells. The CDR3 region has the DNA TGTGCTAGTTCGGGCGGGGCGAACACCGGGGAGCTGTTTTTT. Translation gives CASSGGANTGELFF.